These 20 T cell receptor beta chains share one sample of origin, sequenced in a study of blood T cell repertoires in COVID-19. Method: immunoSEQ multiplex PCR; TCRdb's copy keeps in-frame clones and lacks some. Of roughly 160,000 clones listed, about 83% are singletons. What was sequenced was peripheral blood. The receptors shown here come from a woman in her seventies who had recovered from COVID-19.

The chain employs TRBV12-3 or TRBV12-4 and TRBJ1-1; D gene uncertain. V was cut by 5 bases and J by 8 bases, with 12 bases left in between. The CDR3 runs 12 residues. The CDR3: CASSTGMREAFF. The CDR3 DNA sequence: TGTGCCAGCAGTACGGGGATGCGAGAAGCTTTCTTT.

The chain uses TRBV19 and TRBJ1-1, with D tentatively TRBD1 (5 bases). V lost 4 bases, J lost 0 bases, and 9 bases lay in between. This CDR3 is 14 amino acids long. CDR1 is LNHDA, CDR2 SQIVND, per germline (reference sequence). The DNA of the CDR3 is TGTGCCAGTAGTACAGGGTGGCTGAACACTGAAGCTTTCTTT. Protein product: CASSTGWLNTEAFF.

The rearrangement joins TRBV19 to TRBJ1-1; a possible D gene is TRBD1 (6 bases). Germline V gene sequence: CDR1 LNHDA, CDR2 SQIVND (reference sequence). Trimming left V 4 bases short and J 8 bases short, with 8 bases between. The CDR3 is 11 residues long. The DNA of the CDR3 is TGTGCCAGTAGTAGGGGGACAGAAGCTTTCTTT. This translates into CASSRGTEAFF.

V usage is TRBV10-3 and J usage is TRBJ2-7, with D possibly being TRBD1 (6 bases). CDR1 and CDR2 from the germline V gene are ENHRY and SYGVKD. CDR3 length equals 12 residues. Trimming cost V 10 bases and J 3 bases, with 13 bases left between them. The CDR3 reads CATEGQHYEQYF. The CDR3 region has the DNA TGTGCCACCGAGGGACAACACTACGAGCAGTACTTC.

This chain connects TRBV5-1 to TRBJ1-4; D uncertain. V was pared by 0 bases and J by 0 bases, with 9 bases between. This CDR3 spans 16 amino acids. The V gene's germline CDR1 is SGHRS and CDR2 YFSETQ. Here the CDR3 reads CASSLVPGATNEKLFF. The CDR3 DNA is TGCGCCAGCAGCTTGGTCCCAGGTGCAACTAATGAAAAACTGTTTTTT.

The chain employs TRBV15 and TRBJ2-7; the D gene is possibly TRBD1 (8 bases). The germline V gene encodes CDR1 LNHNV and CDR2 YYDKDF (reference sequence). This CDR3 has 15 amino acids. V dropped 5 bases and J dropped 4 bases, with 18 bases sitting between them. The CDR3 is CATSRQQGGKYEQYF. CDR3 in DNA: TGTGCCACCAGCCGGCAACAGGGGGGGAAGTACGAGCAGTACTTC.

The chain uses TRBV28 and TRBJ2-5; no definite D call. Trimming removed 6 bases at V and 5 bases at J, with 10 bases between. Germline CDR1 MDHEN, CDR2 SYDVKM. The CDR3 is 12 amino acids. The CDR3 region has the DNA TGTGCCAGCAGCCCCCGGTGGGAGACCCAGTACTTC. Translation gives CASSPRWETQYF.

The chain links TRBV21-1 to TRBJ2-1; the D call in the table, TRBD2, was not verified against the DNA. TRBV21-1 is an annotated pseudogene. The CDR3 covers 16 residues. The CDR3 DNA is TGTGCCAGCACCCGCCCCCGGGACTACCCAATAAATGAGCAGTTCTTC. Translating gives CASTRPRDYPINEQFF.

The gene calls are TRBV3-1 (or the pseudogene TRBV3-2) and TRBJ2-1, with TRBD2 as a possible D gene (6 bases). Trimming took 8 bases from V and 7 from J, leaving 12 bases between them. The germline CDR1 and CDR2 sequences are LGHDT and YNNKEL (reference sequence). CDR3 length equals 12 residues. The CDR3 reads CASGRGLNEQFF. The CDR3 DNA is TGTGCCAGCGGGCGGGGTCTTAATGAGCAGTTCTTC.

This chain connects TRBV23-1 to TRBJ2-2; maybe TRBD2 (6 bases). TRBV23-1 is noted as an ORF with a role that remains uncertain. The CDR3 has 16 residues. With 2 bases removed from V and 1 base from J, the gap between germline ends came to 11 bases. As DNA, the CDR3 is TGCGCCAGCAGTCAAGCCTCGGGAGAGAACACCGGGGAGCTGTTTTTT. Encoded protein: CASSQASGENTGELFF.

This clone appeared a few times. The chain has TRBV30 and TRBJ1-2; perhaps TRBD1 as D (6 bases). The CDR3 runs to 13 residues. Trimming took off 0 bases at V and 6 bases at J, with 11 bases between the two ends. Germline-derived CDR1 and CDR2 are GTSNPN and SVGIG (reference sequence). The CDR3 spells CAWSVGGAHGYTF. The CDR3 DNA follows: TGTGCCTGGAGTGTAGGGGGGGCCCATGGCTACACCTTC.

The V gene is TRBV5-1, the J gene TRBJ2-1; TRBD2 matches 10 bases. V gave up 0 bases and J gave up 11 bases; unmatched junction bases: 8. The V gene's germline CDR1 is SGHRS and CDR2 YFSETQ. The CDR3 spans 15 residues. The CDR3 bases are TGCGCCAGCAGCTTGGTAGGACTAGCGGACTCCAAGCAGTTCTTC. Protein product: CASSLVGLADSKQFF.

This chain joins TRBV1 and TRBJ1-5. TRBV1 is a pseudogene segment. The CDR3 has 13 amino acids. The DNA for the CDR3 is TGCACCAGCCCCCGGCGGGCAAATCAGCCCCAGCATTTT. Encoded protein: CTSPRRANQPQHF.

The genes are TRBV7-9 and TRBJ1-4, with D uncertain. The CDR3 runs to 11 residues. From germline, CDR1 is SEHNR and CDR2 FQNEAQ (reference sequence). The CDR3 region has the DNA TGTGTCTGGGGAGCTAATGAAAAACTGTTTTTT. Translating gives CVWGANEKLFF.

This clone was seen a few times. The chain recombines TRBV2 with TRBJ2-7; 8 nucleotides agree with TRBD1. From germline, CDR1 is SNHLY and CDR2 FYNNEI. V lost 7 bases and J lost 0; bases outside the gene matches: 5. The CDR3 runs 14 residues. CDR3 residues: CASIRDRSSYEQYF. As DNA, the CDR3 is TGTGCCAGCATACGGGACAGGAGCTCCTACGAGCAGTACTTC.

This chain links TRBV5-6 with TRBJ2-3, with 9 bases aligning to TRBD2. Germline assignment: CDR1 SGHDT and CDR2 YYEEEE. Germline trimming cut 4 bases from V and 3 bases from J; bases unmatched to any gene: 9. CDR3 size: 16 residues. The CDR3 region is CASSPGAGGRTDTQYF. The CDR3 region has the DNA TGTGCCAGCAGCCCTGGTGCGGGGGGGCGGACAGATACGCAGTATTTT.

V gene TRBV7-2 combines with J gene TRBJ2-7, with D perhaps TRBD2 (6 bases). This CDR3 comprises 15 residues. V was shortened by 3 bases and J by 2 bases, with 14 bases between the two germline ends. Germline CDR1 is SGHTA and CDR2 is FQGNSA. CDR3: CASSLVPWEAYEQYF. The CDR3 bases are TGTGCCAGCAGCTTGGTACCGTGGGAGGCCTACGAGCAGTACTTC.

The chain recombines TRBV15 with TRBJ2-7, with 11 bases lining up with TRBD2. The germline V gene has CDR1 LNHNV and CDR2 YYDKDF (reference sequence). Trimming cost V 5 bases and J 0 bases; bases outside gene matches: 18. This CDR3 is built from 20 residues. The CDR3 reads CATSPRPGTSGLFSSYEQYF. CDR3 DNA: TGTGCCACCAGCCCTCGCCCCGGGACTAGCGGTCTCTTCAGCTCCTACGAGCAGTACTTC. The whole variable domain, remainder taken from reference TRBV15 and TRBJ2-7, is DAMVIQNPRYQVTQFGKPVTLSCSQTLNHNVMYWYQQKSSQAPKLLFHYYDKDFNNEADTPDNFQSRRPNTSFCFLDIRSPGLGDTAMYLCATSPRPGTSGLFSSYEQYFGPGTRLTVT.

The rearrangement links TRBV11-2 to TRBJ2-2; D gene uncertain. The V end lost 5 bases, the J end lost 2 bases, and 18 bases lay between the germline ends. The CDR3 consists of 17 residues. Looked up from germline, CDR1 is SGHAT and CDR2 is FQNNGV. The CDR3 spells CASSPVWSRINTGELFF. CDR3 nucleotide sequence: TGTGCCAGCAGCCCCGTCTGGTCGCGGATAAACACCGGGGAGCTGTTTTTT.

The J gene is TRBJ2-7, the V gene TRBV7-3, with 12 bases matching TRBD2. This CDR3 spans 13 amino acids. Germline V CDR1 and CDR2: SGHTA, FQGTGA. Trimming cost V 4 bases and J 7 bases; bases outside gene matches: 2. The CDR3 sequence is CASSSGLAGEQYF. The CDR3 bases are TGTGCCAGCAGCTCCGGACTAGCGGGAGAGCAGTACTTC.